The 27 T cell receptor beta chains presented below share a single source sample, sequenced in a study of T cell responses to AZD1222 COVID-19 vaccine. The data were produced by immunoSEQ multiplex PCR, yet TCRdb's version contains in-frame clones alone and is incomplete. Of around 130,000 clones listed, roughly 90% were seen once; the top ten hold 1.1%. This sample comprised peripheral blood, obtained 28 days after the second AZD1222 dose. The receptors derive from an adult who received the AZD1222 COVID-19 vaccine.

This clone was observed a few times. The rearrangement uses TRBV7-9 and TRBJ1-2; D might be TRBD1 (6 bases). Looked up from germline, CDR1 is SEHNR and CDR2 is FQNEAQ (reference sequence). Trimming removed 5 bases from V and 4 bases from J, with 14 bases in between. CDR3 size: 14 residues. The CDR3 region is CASSLTDRPYGYTF. The DNA for the CDR3 is TGTGCCAGCAGCCTAACCGACAGGCCCTATGGCTACACCTTC.

This chain uses TRBV3-1 (or the pseudogene TRBV3-2) with TRBJ1-4; D is undetermined. Germline V lookup: CDR1 LGHDT, CDR2 YNNKEL (reference sequence). The CDR3 sequence is 14 residues long. V lost 0 bases to trimming and J lost 5 bases, with 7 bases between them. CDR3 amino acids: CASSQDLRNEKLFF. The CDR3 bases are TGTGCCAGCAGCCAAGATCTTCGGAATGAAAAACTGTTTTTT.

The CDR3 is CASSPLGNYEQYF. Written as DNA, the CDR3 is TGTGCCAGCAGCCCCCTCGGCAACTACGAGCAGTACTTC. The V and J genes are TRBV3-1 (or the pseudogene TRBV3-2) and TRBJ2-7; D is unclear. Between the trimmed V and J ends, which lost 4 bases and 3 bases, there was a span of 10 bases. The CDR3 runs 13 residues. Germline loops: CDR1 LGHDT, CDR2 YNNKEL (reference sequence).

This rearrangement joins TRBV3-1 (or the pseudogene TRBV3-2) to TRBJ2-7; weak D call: TRBD1 (6 bases). V was shortened by 6 bases and J by 5 bases, with 17 bases between the two germline ends. CDR3 length: 14 residues. The germline V gene has CDR1 LGHDT and CDR2 YNNKEL (reference sequence). CDR3 DNA sequence: TGTGCCAGCAGGCAATCAGGGGTCCGACACGAGCAGTACTTC. Protein product: CASRQSGVRHEQYF.

V usage is TRBV11-1 and J usage is TRBJ1-1; D uncertain. The V gene lost 1 base and the J gene lost 7 bases, with 10 bases spanning the gap. CDR1 and CDR2 from the germline V gene are SGHAT and FQDESV (reference sequence). The length of the CDR3 is 13 residues. In nucleotides, the CDR3 is TGTGCCAGCAGCTTAGTTCCGATTTTTGAAGCTTTCTTT. This sequence encodes CASSLVPIFEAFF.

The rearrangement links TRBV20-1 to TRBJ2-1; D not certain. The CDR3 spans 11 residues. Germline V gene data show CDR1 as DFQATT and CDR2 as SNEGSKA (reference sequence). The V gene lost 4 bases and the J gene lost 1 base, with 2 bases spanning the gap. The CDR3 reads CSAMSYNEQFF. CDR3 sequence (DNA): TGCAGTGCTATGTCCTACAATGAGCAGTTCTTC.

V usage is TRBV18 and J usage is TRBJ2-7; TRBD2 matches 7 bases. V dropped 1 base and J dropped 3; count of bases not matched to a gene: 6. The CDR3 contains 15 residues. Germline V gene data show CDR1 as KGHSH and CDR2 as LQKENI. The CDR3 DNA sequence: TGTGCCAGCTCACCACTGGCTAGCGGAAGCTACGAGCAGTACTTC. Protein sequence: CASSPLASGSYEQYF.

This chain uses TRBV19 with TRBJ1-5, with D maybe TRBD1 (5 bases). V lost 7 bases and J 2 bases, leaving 12 bases between the germline ends. Germline V CDR1 and CDR2: LNHDA, SQIVND (reference sequence). This CDR3 comprises 14 residues. CDR3 DNA sequence: TGTGCCAGTACCCAGGGTCAAGGCAATCAGCCCCAGCATTTT. Its protein product is CASTQGQGNQPQHF.

The rearrangement uses TRBV5-3 and TRBJ1-6; D gene uncertain. TRBV5-3 is an open reading frame, and its role is uncertain. Trimming pared 4 bases from V and 4 bases from J, leaving 3 bases between. This CDR3 has 12 residues. The CDR3: CARSDYNSPLHF. The DNA for the CDR3 is TGTGCCAGAAGCGATTATAATTCACCCCTCCACTTT.

The chain employs TRBV9 and TRBJ1-4; 7 nucleotides agree with TRBD1. V gave up 4 bases and J gave up 4 bases; unmatched junction bases: 4. There are 14 residues in the CDR3. Looked up from germline, CDR1 is SGDLS and CDR2 is YYNGEE. CDR3 nucleotide sequence: TGTGCCAGCAGCAAACGGGACAGTAATGAAAAACTGTTTTTT. Encoded protein: CASSKRDSNEKLFF.

This sequence joins TRBV4-3 and TRBJ2-3; no clear D gene. This CDR3 region has 16 residues. Trimming took 1 base from V and 3 from J, leaving 14 bases between them. Germline-derived CDR1 and CDR2 are LGHNA and YSLEER. The CDR3: CASSQVPGPRTDTQYF. In DNA, the CDR3 is TGCGCCAGCAGCCAAGTTCCAGGCCCGAGGACAGATACGCAGTATTTT.

The chain joins TRBV3-1 (or the pseudogene TRBV3-2) to TRBJ1-6; 10 positions match TRBD1. Per germline, CDR1 LGHDT and CDR2 YNNKEL (reference sequence). This CDR3 comprises 14 residues. J lost 7 bases, V lost 4 bases, and 1 base had no gene match. In nucleotides, the CDR3 is TGTGCCAGCAGCCCGGGACAGGGGAATTCACCCCTCCACTTT. Translating gives CASSPGQGNSPLHF.

The chain recombines TRBV19 with TRBJ1-2; a possible D gene is TRBD1 (5 bases). The CDR3 loop spans 17 amino acids. The germline V and J ends were trimmed by 4 bases and 0 bases, with 18 bases remaining between them. CDR1 and CDR2 from the germline V gene are LNHDA and SQIVND (reference sequence). The CDR3 is CASSTRGARMPNYGYTF. CDR3 DNA sequence: TGTGCCAGTAGTACCCGCGGGGCGCGAATGCCTAACTATGGCTACACCTTC. The complete variable domain, with remaining parts taken from reference TRBV19 and TRBJ1-2, reads DGGITQSPKYLFRKEGQNVTLSCEQNLNHDAMYWYRQDPGQGLRLIYYSQIVNDFQKGDIAEGYSVSREKKESFPLTVTSAQKNPTAFYLCASSTRGARMPNYGYTFGSGTRLTVV.

V usage is TRBV28 and J usage is TRBJ2-1; TRBD2 matches 10 bases. The junction had 7 bases not matched to a gene; V was cut back by 4 bases and J by 4 bases. Germline CDR1 and CDR2: MDHEN and SYDVKM. The CDR3 consists of 16 residues. CDR3 loop: CASSSPLSGGYNEQFF. CDR3 sequence (DNA): TGTGCCAGCAGTTCCCCCCTTAGCGGGGGGTACAATGAGCAGTTCTTC.

The chain links TRBV19 to TRBJ1-2; TRBD1 aligns across 7 bases. There are 17 residues in the CDR3. With V trimmed by 8 bases and J by 2 bases, 17 bases remained unmatched. Germline V lookup: CDR1 LNHDA, CDR2 SQIVND (reference sequence). The CDR3 loop reads CASSHPGQSPLNYGYTF. For the CDR3, the DNA is TGTGCCAGTTCCCACCCGGGACAGAGTCCCCTAAACTATGGCTACACCTTC.

This chain connects TRBV30 to TRBJ1-5; D gene ambiguous. Germline CDR1 reads GTSNPN; CDR2 reads SVGIG (reference sequence). This CDR3 has 15 residues. Trimming took 0 bases from V and 0 from J, leaving 9 bases between them. The CDR3 DNA follows: TGTGCCTGGAGTGTACGAGGTAATAGCAATCAGCCCCAGCATTTT. Translating gives CAWSVRGNSNQPQHF.

V gene TRBV9 combines with J gene TRBJ1-5; tentative D call: TRBD1 (6 bases). The germline gives CDR1 SGDLS, CDR2 YYNGEE. V lost 7 bases, J lost 6 bases, and 14 bases lay in between. The CDR3 is 13 amino acids. Written as DNA, the CDR3 is TGTGCCAGCGGGGGTGGCAGGGGTCAGCCCCAGCATTTT. It is translated as CASGGGRGQPQHF.

The rearrangement joins TRBV2 to TRBJ2-5; D possibly uses TRBD1 or TRBD2 (6 bases each). The CDR3 sequence is 15 residues long. Deletions cut 2 bases from V and 4 bases from J, with 14 bases between. Germline CDR1 SNHLY, CDR2 FYNNEI. In nucleotides, the CDR3 is TGTGCCAGCAGTGAAAGGGGGGCCGGCGGAGAGACCCAGTACTTC. It encodes CASSERGAGGETQYF.

V and J are TRBV30 and TRBJ2-3; D is unclear. The CDR3 is made up of 12 amino acids. V was cut by 2 bases and J by 3 bases, with 6 bases left in between. Germline-derived CDR1 and CDR2 are GTSNPN and SVGIG (reference sequence). In nucleotides, the CDR3 is TGTGCCTGGAGTACCTCAACAGATACGCAGTATTTT. Translated, it gives CAWSTSTDTQYF.

The chain has TRBV18 and TRBJ2-7, with 11 bases fitting TRBD1. V trimming: 3 bases; J trimming: 3 bases; junction bases outside the gene matches: 7. This CDR3 comprises 16 residues. Germline V gene lookup returns CDR1 KGHSH and CDR2 LQKENI. CDR3 sequence: CASSPGLGTGGYEQYF. CDR3 bases: TGTGCCAGCTCACCCGGACTCGGGACAGGGGGCTACGAGCAGTACTTC.

The chain is built from TRBV6-5 and TRBJ1-4; D ambiguous. The CDR3 length is 13 residues. Trimming took off 2 bases at V and 5 bases at J, with 6 bases between the two ends. Germline V CDR1 and CDR2: MNHEY, SVGAGI. CDR3: CASSYRPNEKLFF. CDR3 DNA sequence: TGTGCCAGCAGTTACCGCCCCAATGAAAAACTGTTTTTT.

This chain connects TRBV6-5 to TRBJ1-2; D uncertain. This CDR3 region has 15 residues. CDR1 is MNHEY, CDR2 SVGAGI, per germline. Trimming cost V 5 bases and J 4 bases, with 17 bases left between them. As DNA, the CDR3 is TGTGCCAGCAGTCCGTTAAGTCTTAATGGCTATGGCTACACCTTC. Its protein product is CASSPLSLNGYGYTF.

The rearrangement joins TRBV11-2 to TRBJ1-6, with D tentatively TRBD1 (6 bases). The V end was cut by 5 bases, the J end by 6 bases, with 17 bases between. CDR3 length: 16 residues. Germline-derived CDR1 and CDR2 are SGHAT and FQNNGV. CDR3: CASSVSRGYSNSPLHF. CDR3 nucleotides: TGTGCCAGCAGCGTGTCCAGGGGATACAGTAATTCACCCCTCCACTTT.

This chain uses TRBV2 with TRBJ1-5; D not certain. There are 18 residues in the CDR3. V lost 8 bases and J 0 bases, leaving 23 bases between the germline ends. Looked up from germline, CDR1 is SNHLY and CDR2 is FYNNEI. CDR3 nucleotide sequence: TGTGCCAGCCGAGGGAATGACTACTATACCCGTAGCAATCAGCCCCAGCATTTT. Translating it yields CASRGNDYYTRSNQPQHF. Variable domain in full (rest from reference TRBV2 and TRBJ1-5): EPEVTQTPSHQVTQMGQEVILRCVPISNHLYFYWYRQILGQKVEFLVSFYNNEISEKSEIFDDQFSVERPDGSNFTLKIRSTKLEDSAMYFCASRGNDYYTRSNQPQHFGDGTRLSIL.

J is TRBJ2-7 and V is TRBV7-8, with TRBD1 as a possible D gene (6 bases). The CDR3 covers 15 residues. V was clipped by 1 base and J by 5 bases, with 15 bases between them. Germline loops: CDR1 SGHVS, CDR2 FQNEAQ. This CDR3 is CASSLVRTVKDEQYF. CDR3 nucleotides: TGTGCCAGCAGCTTAGTTCGGACAGTCAAGGACGAGCAGTACTTC. The full variable domain, rest sourced from reference TRBV7-8 and TRBJ2-7, is GAGVSQSPRYKVAKRGQDVALRCDPISGHVSLFWYQQALGQGPEFLTYFQNEAQLDKSGLPSDRFFAERPEGSVSTLKIQRTQQEDSAVYLCASSLVRTVKDEQYFGPGTRLTVT.

CDR3 residues: CAGTGDGNTIYF. CDR3 sequence (DNA): TGTGCCGGGACAGGGGACGGAAACACCATATATTTT. This chain connects TRBV7-9 to TRBJ1-3, with 10 nucleotides matching TRBD1. The CDR3 loop spans 12 amino acids. Germline lookup yields CDR1 SEHNR and CDR2 FQNEAQ (reference sequence). With V trimmed by 11 bases and J by 4 bases, 2 bases remained unmatched.

V gene TRBV29-1 combines with J gene TRBJ1-1, with 11 bases matching TRBD1. The CDR3 loop spans 14 amino acids. The germline V gene encodes CDR1 SQVTM and CDR2 ANQGSEA. After removal of 4 bases from V and 4 bases from J, the junction contained 5 bases not matched to a gene. CDR3 loop: CSVGDRGGGTEAFF. In DNA, the CDR3 is TGCAGCGTTGGGGACAGGGGGGGAGGCACTGAAGCTTTCTTT.